What follows are 23 T cell receptor beta chains derived from one specimen sequenced in a study of a mutant IDH1 vaccine in newly diagnosed glioma. These receptors' targets are unknown. The protocol was immunoSEQ multiplex PCR, while the TCRdb copy is restricted to in-frame clones and leaves out a portion. The profile covers about 94,000 clones, with around 92% appearing a single time and 0.7% to 0.95% taken by the ten largest. Described time point: week 47, end of study. Doses of 300 ug of mutant IDH1 20-mer peptide were given with topical imiquimod. This sample comprised PBMCs, obtained from a glioma patient whose treatment included an IDH1 peptide vaccine. Receptors originate from a woman in her fifties or sixties with glioma.

This chain links TRBV25-1 with TRBJ2-1, with D tentatively TRBD2 (5 bases). Trimming stripped 3 bases from V and 9 bases from J, with 12 bases between. CDR3 length: 13 residues. CDR1 is MGHDK and CDR2 is SYGVNS in the germline V gene. As DNA, the CDR3 is TGTGCCAGCAGTGAGCGACTCGCGGGTGAGCAGTTCTTC. Translated, it gives CASSERLAGEQFF.

The chain is built from TRBV5-4 and TRBJ1-1; 8 bases align to TRBD1. This CDR3 spans 15 amino acids. Trimming cost V 4 bases and J 2 bases; bases outside gene matches: 7. Germline lookup yields CDR1 SGHNT and CDR2 YYREEE (reference sequence). CDR3 bases: TGTGCCAGCAGCCGTCCCGGGACAGGAAACACTGAAGCTTTCTTT. It specifies CASSRPGTGNTEAFF.

The chain recombines TRBV5-1 with TRBJ2-3; D remains unclear. The germline CDR1 and CDR2 sequences are SGHRS and YFSETQ. Trimming stripped 4 bases from V and 0 bases from J, with 9 bases between. This CDR3 comprises 14 residues. The CDR3 region is CASSDGPSTDTQYF. DNA for the CDR3: TGCGCCAGCAGCGACGGTCCTAGCACAGATACGCAGTATTTT.

This chain links TRBV11-2 with TRBJ2-5, with D hard to call. The V gene's germline CDR1 is SGHAT and CDR2 FQNNGV. The CDR3 spans 13 residues. Trimming removed 5 bases at V and 8 bases at J, with 15 bases between. CDR3 in amino acids: CASSGLLRETQYF. The CDR3 DNA is TGTGCCAGCAGCGGTCTTCTAAGGGAAACCCAGTACTTC.

V gene TRBV29-1 combines with J gene TRBJ2-5, with 10 bases matching TRBD2. The DNA end is more similar to TRBJ2-7, so the J call may be wrong. The CDR3 spans 18 residues. Looked up from germline, CDR1 is SQVTM and CDR2 is ANQGSEA. CDR3 in DNA: TGCAGCGTTGAAGTCGGGGCTAGCGGGAGTGAGCCCCGCTACGAGCAGTACTTC. Translation gives CSVEVGASGSEPRYEQYF.

V usage is TRBV2 and J usage is TRBJ2-7, with TRBD2 as a possible D gene (5 bases). This CDR3 has 12 residues. V lost 7 bases to trimming and J lost 6 bases, with 13 bases between them. Germline values: CDR1 SNHLY, CDR2 FYNNEI. The CDR3 protein is CASIDPAVEQYF. For the CDR3, the DNA is TGTGCCAGCATCGATCCAGCGGTCGAGCAGTACTTC.

This clone was counted between two and nine times. The V call is TRBV7-8, the J call TRBJ2-6, with a possible D match to TRBD1 (6 bases). This CDR3 has 18 amino acids. The germline V gene encodes CDR1 SGHVS and CDR2 FQNEAQ. Trimming removed 5 bases from V and 0 bases from J, with 17 bases in between. The CDR3: CASSPYRVLTSGANVLTF. The CDR3, as DNA: TGTGCCAGCAGCCCATACAGGGTACTGACCTCTGGGGCCAACGTCCTGACTTTC.

This chain uses TRBV9 with TRBJ2-3; D gene ambiguous. Germline CDR1 and CDR2: SGDLS and YYNGEE. This CDR3 is built from 12 residues. Trimming removed 4 bases at V and 6 bases at J, with 9 bases between. In nucleotides, the CDR3 is TGTGCCAGCAGCCCCCGCGAGGATACGCAGTATTTT. It is translated as CASSPREDTQYF.

V gene TRBV7-2 combines with J gene TRBJ1-5; D unclear. In germline, CDR1 is SGHTA, CDR2 FQGNSA. The length of the CDR3 is 14 residues. Trimming removed 5 bases at V and 6 bases at J, with 14 bases between. CDR3 nucleotide sequence: TGTGCCAGCAGCCCACAAGGAAACGGTCAGCCCCAGCATTTT. Protein product: CASSPQGNGQPQHF.

The V and J genes are TRBV6-1 and TRBJ2-5; TRBD1 agrees at 11 bases. J was trimmed by 5 bases and V by 1 base; bases with no gene match: 0. The CDR3 sequence is 14 residues long. The germline V gene encodes CDR1 MNHNS and CDR2 SASEGT. The CDR3 sequence: CASSEGTGGETQYF. In nucleotides, the CDR3 is TGTGCCAGCAGTGAAGGGACAGGGGGCGAGACCCAGTACTTC.

The chain uses TRBV5-1 and TRBJ2-7; perhaps TRBD2 as D (5 bases). The germline V gene has CDR1 SGHRS and CDR2 YFSETQ. CDR3 size: 13 residues. V lost 4 bases and J 2 bases, leaving 10 bases between the germline ends. In nucleotides, the CDR3 is TGCGCCAGCAGCCCTGAGGGTACCTACGAGCAGTACTTC. Translating gives CASSPEGTYEQYF.

The gene calls are TRBV7-2 and TRBJ2-1; the match to TRBD1 covers 7 bases. CDR1 is SGHTA and CDR2 is FQGNSA in the germline V gene. This CDR3 is 15 amino acids long. Germline trimming cut 5 bases from V and 4 bases from J; bases unmatched to any gene: 8. CDR3 in amino acids: CASSTGTEGYNEQFF. The CDR3 DNA follows: TGTGCCAGCAGCACCGGGACAGAAGGATACAATGAGCAGTTCTTC.

The CDR3 DNA sequence: TGCGCCAGCAGCTTGGTGGTAGGGAGGCGGACCGGGGAGCTGTTTTTT. Amino acids: CASSLVVGRRTGELFF. The chain joins TRBV5-1 to TRBJ2-2; possibly TRBD2 for D (6 bases). The V and J ends lost 0 bases and 5 bases respectively, with 14 bases between them. The CDR3 contains 16 residues. Germline V gene data show CDR1 as SGHRS and CDR2 as YFSETQ. The full variable domain, completed using reference TRBV5-1 and TRBJ2-2, is KAGVTQTPRYLIKTRGQQVTLSCSPISGHRSVSWYQQTPGQGLQFLFEYFSETQRNKGNFPGRFSGRQFSNSRSEMNVSTLELGDSALYLCASSLVVGRRTGELFFGEGSRLTVL.

V usage is TRBV5-1 and J usage is TRBJ2-1; D unresolved. This CDR3 has 14 residues. CDR1 is SGHRS and CDR2 is YFSETQ in the germline V gene. Trimming cost V 0 bases and J 2 bases, with 6 bases left between them. The CDR3 sequence: CASSLEATYNEQFF. The CDR3 DNA reads as TGCGCCAGCAGCTTGGAGGCTACCTACAATGAGCAGTTCTTC.

DNA for the CDR3: TGTGCCATCAGTGAGGCCTCCACGTTTTCGGAAGTTAGTTACGAGCAGTACTTC. Amino acids: CAISEASTFSEVSYEQYF. The J gene is TRBJ2-5, the V gene TRBV10-3; D is uncertain. The DNA end is more similar to TRBJ2-7, so the J call may be wrong. This CDR3 is built from 18 residues. Germline V lookup: CDR1 ENHRY, CDR2 SYGVKD.

The J gene is TRBJ2-7, the V gene TRBV6-5, with 7 bases fitting TRBD2. In germline, CDR1 is MNHEY, CDR2 SVGAGI. Losses at the gene ends were 0 bases for V and 3 bases for J; bases not matched to a gene: 8. The CDR3 spans 16 residues. CDR3 residues: CASSYSATSRYYEQYF. CDR3 DNA: TGTGCCAGCAGTTACTCCGCGACTAGCCGATACTACGAGCAGTACTTC.

The rearrangement links TRBV5-4 to TRBJ2-7; TRBD2 matches 8 bases. This CDR3 region has 14 residues. The germline V gene has CDR1 SGHNT and CDR2 YYREEE (reference sequence). The V and J ends lost 9 bases and 1 base, in that order; junction bases with no gene match: 9. The DNA of the CDR3 is TGTGCCACCCGGTTTGCGGGAGGTTCCTACGAGCAGTACTTC. It translates to CATRFAGGSYEQYF.

The rearrangement uses TRBV5-5 and TRBJ1-5; no clear D gene. The V gene's germline CDR1 is SGHKS and CDR2 YYEKEE (reference sequence). CDR3 size: 15 residues. Trimming pared 0 bases from V and 4 bases from J, leaving 11 bases between. The CDR3 sequence is CASSLVGGWNQPQHF. As DNA, the CDR3 is TGTGCCAGCAGCTTGGTCGGCGGATGGAATCAGCCCCAGCATTTT. Filled out from reference TRBV5-5 and TRBJ1-5, the complete variable domain reads DAGVTQSPTHLIKTRGQQVTLRCSPISGHKSVSWYQQVLGQGPQFIFQYYEKEERGRGNFPDRFSARQFPNYSSELNVNALLLGDSALYLCASSLVGGWNQPQHFGDGTRLSIL.

In its sample, this clone was seen once. V and J are TRBV19 and TRBJ1-4; D not resolved. In germline, CDR1 is LNHDA, CDR2 SQIVND (reference sequence). The germline V and J ends were trimmed by 10 bases and 4 bases, with 13 bases remaining between them. The CDR3 consists of 13 residues. CDR3 residues: CATKRTDNEKLFF. In nucleotides, the CDR3 is TGTGCCACCAAAAGAACGGATAATGAAAAACTGTTTTTT.

This chain uses TRBV5-4 with TRBJ2-5, with 9 bases fitting TRBD1. Germline loops: CDR1 SGHNT, CDR2 YYREEE (reference sequence). V trimming: 4 bases; J trimming: 1 base; junction bases outside the gene matches: 11. The CDR3 consists of 17 residues. CDR3 in amino acids: CASSQRVGTGIQETQYF. As DNA, the CDR3 is TGTGCCAGCAGCCAACGGGTTGGGACAGGGATCCAAGAGACCCAGTACTTC.

This clone was counted between two and nine times. V gene TRBV2 combines with J gene TRBJ1-2; D remains ambiguous. Germline-derived CDR1 and CDR2 are SNHLY and FYNNEI. The CDR3 is made up of 13 amino acids. V shed 3 bases and J shed 4 bases, with 9 bases lying between them. The CDR3: CASSDLGLYGYTF. CDR3 DNA: TGTGCCAGCAGTGATCTGGGCCTCTATGGCTACACCTTC.

The J gene is TRBJ2-1, the V gene TRBV6-1, with 10 bases fitting TRBD2. The CDR3 sequence is 15 residues long. CDR1 MNHNS and CDR2 SASEGT come from the germline V gene. V was clipped by 4 bases and J by 1 base; unmatched bases: 1. The CDR3 nucleotides are TGTGCCAGCAGTGCACTAGCGGGGTCCTACAATGAGCAGTTCTTC. Protein product: CASSALAGSYNEQFF.

V usage is TRBV6-5 and J usage is TRBJ1-1; D gene unclear. The CDR3 contains 14 residues. CDR1 is MNHEY and CDR2 is SVGAGI in the germline V gene. Trimming cost V 0 bases and J 1 base, with 6 bases left between them. In DNA, the CDR3 is TGTGCCAGCAGTTACTCTCGACGGAACACTGAAGCTTTCTTT. Encoded protein: CASSYSRRNTEAFF.